These T cell receptor beta chains were read from a single sample in a study of cytomegalovirus exposure and HLA in healthy donors. Method: immunoSEQ multiplex PCR; TCRdb's copy keeps in-frame clones and lacks some. In the table there are around 91,000 clones, roughly 86% of which are singletons. Sequences were obtained from PBMCs. The origin of the receptors is a man aged 30 to 45 in good health and CMV-seropositive. CDR3s include the opening cysteine and the closing phenylalanine or tryptophan. Each record gives: V gene, clone size, D gene, J gene, CDR3 DNA, CDR3 protein. A D gene is named only where the DNA matches it firmly. Expanded clones get a size class; other rows say once, few or many, or leave the size out.

V: TRBV5-1; size: -; D: TRBD2; J: TRBJ2-5; DNA: TGCGCCAGCAGCTCGGGACTAGCGGGTTTGCTGGAGACCCAGTACTTC; CDR3: CASSSGLAGLLETQYF
V: TRBV6-1; size: -; D: TRBD1; J: TRBJ2-1; DNA: TGTGCCAGCACTCGGACAGGGGGTGGTGAGCAGTTCTTC; CDR3: CASTRTGGGEQFF
V: TRBV18; size: -; D: -; J: TRBJ2-5; DNA: TGTGCCAGCTCACCGGGACTTCGGGAGACCCAGTACTTC; CDR3: CASSPGLRETQYF
V: TRBV28; size: -; D: TRBD1; J: TRBJ2-1; DNA: TGTGCCAGCAGTTGGGGGACAGGGCGCAATGAGCAGTTCTTC; CDR3: CASSWGTGRNEQFF
V: TRBV28; size: -; D: TRBD2; J: TRBJ2-7; DNA: TGTGCCAGCAGGCTACTAGCGCCCCCCTACGAGCAGTACTTC; CDR3: CASRLLAPPYEQYF
V: TRBV29-1; size: -; D: TRBD1; J: TRBJ2-7; DNA: TGCAGCGTTGCGGACAGGGTAAGGAACGAGCAGTACTTC; CDR3: CSVADRVRNEQYF
V: TRBV27; size: -; D: -; J: TRBJ2-3; DNA: TGTGCCAGCAGCCGTAGAGTGGTAGAAGATACGCAGTATTTT; CDR3: CASSRRVVEDTQYF
V: TRBV6-5; size: -; D: TRBD1; J: TRBJ1-5; DNA: TGTGCCAGCAGTACAGGGGGGATCAATCAGCCCCAGCATTTT; CDR3: CASSTGGINQPQHF
V: TRBV7-2; size: -; D: -; J: TRBJ2-7; DNA: TGTGCCAGCAGCTTAATGAGCTACGAGCAGTACTTC; CDR3: CASSLMSYEQYF
V: TRBV28; size: -; D: TRBD1; J: TRBJ1-5; DNA: TGTGCCAGCAGAGGACAGGGGAGCAATCAGCCCCAGCATTTT; CDR3: CASRGQGSNQPQHF
V: TRBV15; size: -; D: TRBD1; J: TRBJ2-2; DNA: TGTGCCACCAGCGGCAGGGGGCTTAACACCGGGGAGCTGTTTTTT; CDR3: CATSGRGLNTGELFF
V: TRBV19; size: -; D: TRBD1; J: TRBJ1-1; DNA: TGTGCCAGTAGTCATCAGGGGGCCCTCACTGAAGCTTTCTTT; CDR3: CASSHQGALTEAFF
V: TRBV7-7; size: once; D: TRBD2; J: TRBJ2-1; DNA: TGTGCTAGCAGCCCCGGGACTAGCGGGGACGGTGAGCAGTTCTTC; CDR3: CASSPGTSGDGEQFF
V: TRBV7-8; size: -; D: TRBD1; J: TRBJ2-7; DNA: TGTGCCAGCAGCACAAAAGAAGGGACAGGGGGTTCCTACGAGCAGTACTTC; CDR3: CASSTKEGTGGSYEQYF
V: TRBV5-8; size: -; D: -; J: TRBJ2-2; DNA: TGTGCCAGCAGCTTTTATGGAGGGCCGGGCAGGGCTAGGACCGGGGAGCTGTTTTTT; CDR3: CASSFYGGPGRARTGELFF
V: TRBV5-6; size: -; D: -; J: TRBJ1-2; DNA: TGTGCCAGCAGCTCTCCCCGGGGTGGGAAGGGCTACACCTTC; CDR3: CASSSPRGGKGYTF
V: TRBV4-1; size: few; D: TRBD2; J: TRBJ2-1; DNA: TGCGCCAGCAGCCAAGTTGGACTAGCGGTCAATGAGCAGTTCTTC; CDR3: CASSQVGLAVNEQFF
V: TRBV19; size: -; D: -; J: TRBJ1-1; DNA: TGTGCCAGTAGTATGGACAGTAACCCCTCTGAAGCTTTCTTT; CDR3: CASSMDSNPSEAFF
V: TRBV28; size: -; D: -; J: TRBJ2-1; DNA: TGTGCCAGCAGTTTACGCACCGCGAACTCCTACAATGAGCAGTTCTTC; CDR3: CASSLRTANSYNEQFF
V: TRBV6-5; size: -; D: -; J: TRBJ2-7; DNA: TGTGCCGCTGGGCAGTTCGAGCAGTACTTC; CDR3: CAAGQFEQYF
V: TRBV5-1; size: -; D: -; J: TRBJ2-3; DNA: TGCGCCAGCAGCTCCACAGGGAGCACAGATACGCAGTATTTT; CDR3: CASSSTGSTDTQYF
V: TRBV6-1; size: -; D: TRBD1; J: TRBJ2-3; DNA: TGTGCCAGCAGGGACGACAGGGGGGTGGATACGCAGTATTTT; CDR3: CASRDDRGVDTQYF
V: TRBV28; size: -; D: -; J: TRBJ1-1; DNA: TGTGCCAGCAGTTATCCTGGACACCCGGGGGTAGCTTTCTTT; CDR3: CASSYPGHPGVAFF
V: TRBV11-1; size: -; D: -; J: TRBJ2-7; DNA: TGTGCCAGCAGCCCCCGTGGAAGCAGGGGCTACGAGCAGTACTTC; CDR3: CASSPRGSRGYEQYF
V: TRBV5-4; size: -; D: -; J: TRBJ2-5; DNA: TGTGCCAGCAGCTTCTCGGACCAAGAGACCCAGTACTTC; CDR3: CASSFSDQETQYF
V: TRBV10-3; size: -; D: TRBD2; J: TRBJ2-1; DNA: TGTGCCATCTCGACTAGCGGCTACAATGAGCAGTTCTTC; CDR3: CAISTSGYNEQFF
V: TRBV6-5; size: -; D: TRBD2; J: TRBJ2-7; DNA: TGTGCCAGCAGTTACTCAGCGGGAACCACCTACGAGCAGTACTTC; CDR3: CASSYSAGTTYEQYF
V: TRBV7-9; size: -; D: TRBD2; J: TRBJ2-4; DNA: TGTGCCAGCAGCCTCCTAGCGGGAGGGGCTGGGGACATTCAGTACTTC; CDR3: CASSLLAGGAGDIQYF
V: TRBV4-1; size: -; D: TRBD1; J: TRBJ1-2; DNA: TGCGCCAGCAGCCACGGGACAGGGGGCGATGTATGGTATGGCTACACCTTC; CDR3: CASSHGTGGDVWYGYTF
V: TRBV5-1; size: once; D: -; J: TRBJ2-7; DNA: TGCGCCAGCAGCTTGGTGCCCTCTGGCGGGCAACCTACGTGGGAGCAGTACTTC; CDR3: CASSLVPSGGQPTWEQYF
V: TRBV6-5; size: -; D: -; J: TRBJ1-3; DNA: TGTGCCAGCAGTTACTCGGAGGGAAACACCATATATTTT; CDR3: CASSYSEGNTIYF
V: TRBV28; size: -; D: -; J: TRBJ1-2; DNA: TGTGCCAGCAGTTCACAGGGCTATGGCTACACCTTC; CDR3: CASSSQGYGYTF
V: TRBV15; size: -; D: -; J: TRBJ2-1; DNA: TGTGCCACCAGCAGAGCGAAGGGGTTCTACAATGAGCAGTTCTTC; CDR3: CATSRAKGFYNEQFF
V: TRBV7-8; size: few; D: -; J: TRBJ2-7; DNA: TGTGCCAGCAGCTGGAGGGTGCACTCCTACGAGCAGTACTTC; CDR3: CASSWRVHSYEQYF
V: TRBV19; size: once; D: TRBD2; J: TRBJ2-3; DNA: TGTGCCAGTAGCCTAACCGGTGTCCTAGCGGGAGGGTCAGATACGCAGTATTTT; CDR3: CASSLTGVLAGGSDTQYF
V: TRBV4-1; size: -; D: TRBD2; J: TRBJ2-3; DNA: TGCGCCAGCAGCCCCATAGCGGGGCCCAGCACAGATACGCAGTATTTT; CDR3: CASSPIAGPSTDTQYF
V: TRBV30; size: -; D: -; J: TRBJ2-1; DNA: TGTGCCTGGAGTGTAACCGGGTTCTACAATGAGCAGTTCTTC; CDR3: CAWSVTGFYNEQFF
V: TRBV29-1; size: few; D: TRBD1; J: TRBJ2-1; DNA: TGCAGCGTACAAAAACGACAGGGGATGGGGCAGTTCTTC; CDR3: CSVQKRQGMGQFF
V: TRBV10-2; size: -; D: TRBD2; J: TRBJ2-4; DNA: TGCGCCAGCAGTGATCTATGGCGGGAGAAAAACATTCAGTACTTC; CDR3: CASSDLWREKNIQYF
V: TRBV5-4; size: -; D: -; J: TRBJ1-6; DNA: TGTGCCAGCAGCTTGCAAGGACTGTCGCTTTCCCTCCACTTT; CDR3: CASSLQGLSLSLHF
V: TRBV5-6; size: -; D: -; J: TRBJ2-3; DNA: TGTGCCAGCAGCTTAGCGGCAGGTTGGGCGGATACGCAGTATTTT; CDR3: CASSLAAGWADTQYF
V: TRBV6-5; size: once; D: -; J: TRBJ1-1; DNA: TGTGCCAGCAGTCTCTTTAACGCGGGCACTGAAGCTTTCTTT; CDR3: CASSLFNAGTEAFF
V: TRBV30; size: -; D: -; J: TRBJ2-7; DNA: TGTGCCTGGAGTACGGGTTACGAGCAGTACTTC; CDR3: CAWSTGYEQYF
V: TRBV1; size: -; D: -; J: TRBJ2-7; DNA: TGCACCAGCAGCCAGGACCTTAGCGGGAGGAAATACGAGCAGTACTTC; CDR3: CTSSQDLSGRKYEQYF
V: TRBV4-2; size: -; D: TRBD2; J: TRBJ2-5; DNA: TGTGCCAGCAGCCAAAAAGCGGGGGAAGAGACCCAGTACTTC; CDR3: CASSQKAGEETQYF
V: TRBV11-1; size: -; D: -; J: TRBJ2-1; DNA: TGTGCCAGCAGCTCGCTAGCCGCTGAGCAGTTCTTC; CDR3: CASSSLAAEQFF